These 31 T cell receptor beta chains came from one sample sequenced in a study of T-cell reconstitution after alpha-beta-depleted transplantation in children (dated by TCRdb to 2016 to 2018). The method was PCR. The listed sequencing device is Illumina HiSeq 2500. TCR libraries were prepared with molecular barcoding, using unique molecular identifiers to normalize TCRbeta repertoire quantification. TCRdb reprocessed the public reads (quality trimming at Q25 with fastp, clone calling with MiXCR) and kept in-frame beta chains. Duplicate CDR3 protein sequences are folded into a single record with the most common DNA and genes. The sample table holds over 550,000 distinct CDR3 sequences, of which about 11% were seen once. Of the sample, around 4% falls within the top ten clones. This specimen consisted of PBMCs from the stem cell graft donor, obtained from the stem cell graft. Source of these receptors: a human donor who donated a stem cell graft to a child with acute myeloid leukemia.

Ten or more counts support this clonotype. CDR3 coding DNA: TGTGCCAGCAAAGAACGCCTAGCCAAAAACATTCAGTACTTC. Protein sequence: CASKERLAKNIQYF. The chain is built from TRBV6-1 and TRBJ2-4, with D unresolved. CDR3 length equals 14 residues. V lost 7 bases, J lost 0 bases, and 10 bases lay in between. Germline V gives CDR1 MNHNS, CDR2 SASEGT.

This clonotype occurred a few times. This chain links TRBV6-2 or TRBV6-3 with TRBJ2-1, with 12 bases lining up with TRBD2. Germline CDR1 is MNHEY and CDR2 is SVGEGT. CDR3 length equals 22 residues. The V gene end was trimmed by 5 bases and the J gene end by 5 bases; junction bases not matched to a gene: 25. Here the CDR3 DNA reads TGTGCCAGCAGTCCGGGACAGGGCCGGTTACTAGCGGGAGGAAGGACCCACAATGAGCAGTTCTTC. This encodes CASSPGQGRLLAGGRTHNEQFF.

This clonotype was counted a few times. This sequence joins TRBV5-6 and TRBJ2-2, with D maybe TRBD2 (6 bases). The germline V gene has CDR1 SGHDT and CDR2 YYEEEE. The CDR3 is made up of 15 amino acids. V gave up 6 bases and J gave up 3 bases, with 15 bases separating them. CDR3 amino acids: CASKPGLRDTGELFF. For the CDR3, the DNA is TGTGCCAGCAAACCGGGACTGCGAGACACCGGGGAGCTGTTTTTT.

This clonotype occurred a few times. The chain uses TRBV11-3 and TRBJ2-2; 12 bases map to TRBD2. Trimming removed 4 bases from V and 4 bases from J; junction bases left unmatched: 4. The germline V gene encodes CDR1 SGHNT and CDR2 YENEEA. This CDR3 is 16 amino acids long. This CDR3 reads CASSSGLAGSTGELFF. In DNA, the CDR3 is TGTGCCAGCAGCTCTGGACTAGCGGGGTCCACCGGGGAGCTGTTTTTT.

Here the CDR3 DNA reads TGTGCCAGCAGCTTCGGACCCCTGGGGTTCTTC. This encodes CASSFGPLGFF. V and J are TRBV11-2 and TRBJ2-1; D gene ambiguous. V was shortened by 3 bases and J by 15 bases, with 12 bases between the two germline ends. Germline values: CDR1 SGHAT, CDR2 FQNNGV. The length of the CDR3 is 11 residues.

This rearrangement joins TRBV20-1 to TRBJ1-5; D gene uncertain. The CDR3 extends over 12 amino acids. Germline CDR1 DFQATT, CDR2 SNEGSKA (reference sequence). Trimming pared 5 bases from V and 0 bases from J, leaving 5 bases between. As DNA, the CDR3 is TGCAGTGCTTTTAATAGCAATCAGCCCCAGCATTTT. Translation gives CSAFNSNQPQHF.

The chain couples TRBV5-1 to TRBJ2-3; 9 nucleotides align to TRBD1. The CDR3 loop spans 15 amino acids. Losses at the gene ends were 7 bases for V and 6 bases for J; bases not matched to a gene: 12. Germline loops: CDR1 SGHRS, CDR2 YFSETQ. The DNA for the CDR3 is TGCGCCAGCCATACCGGGACAGGGATATACGATACGCAGTATTTT. Translation: CASHTGTGIYDTQYF.

There are many counts of this clonotype. This chain links TRBV18 with TRBJ1-1, with D unclear. Germline-derived CDR1 and CDR2 are KGHSH and LQKENI. The CDR3 sequence is 14 residues long. Trimming took off 6 bases at V and 2 bases at J, with 13 bases between the two ends. The CDR3 DNA follows: TGTGCCAGCTCGACGGCACACAAAAACACTGAAGCTTTCTTT. The encoded protein is CASSTAHKNTEAFF.

This clonotype came up many times. The chain is built from TRBV10-2 and TRBJ2-2; 8 bases agree with TRBD1. Germline CDR1 reads WSHSY; CDR2 reads SAAADI. CDR3 length: 14 residues. V was clipped by 7 bases and J by 4 bases; unmatched bases: 5. The CDR3: CASKGQAGTGELFF. The CDR3, as DNA: TGCGCCAGCAAGGGACAGGCTGGCACCGGGGAGCTGTTTTTT.

As regards this clonotype: A much larger clone sits a single nucleotide away, making a read error possible. The rearrangement joins TRBV29-1 to TRBJ2-1, with 7 bases aligning to TRBD2. The CDR3 covers 14 residues. V was pared by 6 bases and J by 7 bases, with 12 bases of the junction left unmatched. Germline-derived CDR1 and CDR2 are SQVTM and ANQGSEA. The CDR3: CSVPGLVGVNEQFF. CDR3 sequence (DNA): TGCAGCGTCCCTGGACTAGTGGGAGTAAATGAGCAGTTCTTC.

This clonotype was detected many times. The chain joins TRBV7-9 to TRBJ2-3, with unresolved D. Germline CDR1 SEHNR, CDR2 FQNEAQ (reference sequence). This CDR3 has 13 residues. V was trimmed by 3 bases and J by 6 bases, leaving 10 bases between them. The CDR3 region is CASSFRLLDTQYF. CDR3 DNA: TGTGCCAGCAGCTTCCGACTCTTGGATACGCAGTATTTT.

This clonotype occurred many times. The chain joins TRBV20-1 to TRBJ1-1; TRBD1 matches 8 bases. J was trimmed by 6 bases and V by 3 bases; bases with no gene match: 12. The CDR3 sequence is 15 residues long. Per germline, CDR1 DFQATT and CDR2 SNEGSKA (reference sequence). CDR3 in amino acids: CSARDPRGRFAEAFF. The CDR3 DNA reads as TGCAGTGCTAGGGACCCCAGGGGGCGTTTCGCTGAAGCTTTCTTT.

In its sample, this clonotype was seen many times. The CDR3 coding sequence is TGTGCCAGCTCAGAAACCGGGGCCACTGAAGCTTTCTTT. It codes for CASSETGATEAFF. This chain connects TRBV18 to TRBJ1-1, with D possibly matching TRBD1 (5 bases). Germline-derived CDR1 and CDR2 are KGHSH and LQKENI. The CDR3 is 13 residues long. The V gene lost 5 bases and the J gene lost 4 bases, with 11 bases spanning the gap.

This rearrangement joins TRBV7-2 to TRBJ2-4, with D tentatively TRBD1 (6 bases). The length of the CDR3 is 16 residues. V lost 4 bases and J 3 bases, leaving 16 bases between the germline ends. Germline V gene lookup returns CDR1 SGHTA and CDR2 FQGNSA. CDR3 sequence (DNA): TGTGCCAGCAGCTATGTAGGGACACTCAACAAAAACATTCAGTACTTC. It codes for CASSYVGTLNKNIQYF.

This clonotype showed up just a few times. V and J are TRBV27 and TRBJ2-3; 12 bases agree with TRBD2. V lost 5 bases, J lost 1 base, and 7 bases stayed unmatched. Germline V CDR1 and CDR2: MNHEY, SMNVEV (reference sequence). The CDR3 is 17 amino acids. The CDR3 loop is CASSGRTSGVRTDTQYF. The CDR3 DNA is TGTGCCAGCAGTGGCAGGACTAGCGGGGTCCGCACAGATACGCAGTATTTT.

This clonotype was counted a few times. CDR3 sequence reads: CSASPSGRAVGEQFF. In DNA form, the CDR3 reads TGCAGTGCTAGTCCTAGCGGGAGGGCGGTGGGTGAGCAGTTCTTC. The V call is TRBV20-1, the J call TRBJ2-1; 12 bases are shared with TRBD2. Trimming removed 3 bases from V and 9 bases from J; junction bases left unmatched: 9. The CDR3 length is 15 residues. From germline, CDR1 is DFQATT and CDR2 SNEGSKA (reference sequence).

Only a few counts were recorded for this clonotype. V is TRBV27 and J is TRBJ1-1; D gene unclear. This CDR3 region has 16 residues. CDR1 and CDR2 from the germline V gene are MNHEY and SMNVEV (reference sequence). Trimming pared 4 bases from V and 1 base from J, leaving 16 bases between. The chain's CDR3 is CASSSGGGPRNTEAFF. The CDR3 region has the DNA TGTGCCAGCAGTTCGGGTGGAGGTCCCAGGAACACTGAAGCTTTCTTT.

This clonotype has ten or more counts. The chain has TRBV28 and TRBJ2-7; tentatively, D is TRBD1 or TRBD2 (6 bases each). The germline gives CDR1 MDHEN, CDR2 SYDVKM. V was pared by 10 bases and J by 2 bases, with 18 bases between. The CDR3 is made up of 14 amino acids. CDR3 residues: CATLRGDGAYEQYF. The CDR3 DNA is TGTGCCACCTTGAGGGGGGACGGCGCCTACGAGCAGTACTTC.

The genes are TRBV5-1 and TRBJ2-1, with D possibly matching TRBD1 (6 bases). CDR1 SGHRS and CDR2 YFSETQ come from the germline V gene. The CDR3 is 15 residues long. V dropped 3 bases and J dropped 5 bases, with 15 bases sitting between them. The CDR3 DNA is TGCGCCAGCAGCTCCTCAGGGGTTGGGGACAATGAGCAGTTCTTC. Protein: CASSSSGVGDNEQFF.

This clonotype was seen ten or more times. V gene TRBV7-9 combines with J gene TRBJ2-2, with D hard to call. CDR1 and CDR2 (germline): SEHNR, FQNEAQ (reference sequence). V lost 5 bases, J lost 9 bases, and 7 bases lay in between. The CDR3 spans 11 residues. The CDR3 reads CASSPARELFF. The CDR3 nucleotides are TGTGCCAGCAGCCCGGCGAGGGAGCTGTTTTTT.

This clonotype was observed many times. The rearrangement uses TRBV29-1 and TRBJ1-1; D is perhaps TRBD1 (6 bases). V lost 2 bases and J lost 6, with 16 bases in between. The CDR3 totals 14 residues. Germline assignment: CDR1 SQVTM and CDR2 ANQGSEA. CDR3 sequence reads: CSVERVGGVAEAFF. CDR3 DNA sequence: TGCAGCGTTGAAAGGGTAGGGGGAGTGGCTGAAGCTTTCTTT.

The rearrangement uses TRBV6-5 and TRBJ1-1; a weak D match, TRBD1 (6 bases). CDR1 and CDR2 (germline): MNHEY, SVGAGI. V dropped 0 bases and J dropped 3 bases, with 8 bases sitting between them. This CDR3 has 14 residues. The CDR3 sequence: CASSYSQGHTEAFF. The CDR3 DNA reads TGTGCCAGCAGTTACTCCCAGGGGCACACTGAAGCTTTCTTT.

V and J are TRBV7-9 and TRBJ2-1, with TRBD1 matching 8 bases. Germline V CDR1 and CDR2: SEHNR, FQNEAQ (reference sequence). The V segment lost 6 bases and the J segment 1 base; nucleotides outside the gene matches: 5. The CDR3 totals 15 residues. The CDR3 loop is CASSHRQGSYNEQFF. The CDR3 nucleotides are TGTGCCAGCAGTCACAGACAGGGGTCCTACAATGAGCAGTTCTTC. The full variable domain, in which reference TRBV7-9 and TRBJ2-1 provide the parts outside the CDR3, is DTGVSQNPRHKITKRGQNVTFRCDPISEHNRLYWYRQTLGQGPEFLTYFQNEAQLEKSRLLSDRFSAERPKGSFSTLEIQRTEQGDSAMYLCASSHRQGSYNEQFFGPGTRLTVL.

The chain recombines TRBV5-6 with TRBJ2-5, with TRBD2 identical over 7 bases. Germline V lookup: CDR1 SGHDT, CDR2 YYEEEE. V shed 7 bases, J shed 4 bases, and the junction held 13 bases outside the gene matches. The CDR3 runs to 15 residues. The CDR3 loop is CASQAAFTGGETQYF. CDR3 DNA: TGTGCCAGCCAAGCTGCATTTACGGGAGGAGAGACCCAGTACTTC. The variable domain in full, completed from reference TRBV5-6 and TRBJ2-5, reads DAGVTQSPTHLIKTRGQQVTLRCSPKSGHDTVSWYQQALGQGPQFIFQYYEEEERQRGNFPDRFSGHQFPNYSSELNVNALLLGDSALYLCASQAAFTGGETQYFGPGTRLLVL.

This clonotype has more than one count but fewer than ten. The CDR3 loop reads CSTRPVNTEAFF. The DNA for the CDR3 is TGCAGTACAAGACCGGTGAACACTGAAGCTTTCTTT. This sequence joins TRBV20-1 and TRBJ1-1; D not certain. V lost 8 bases, J lost 0 bases, and 10 bases lay in between. Germline CDR1 DFQATT, CDR2 SNEGSKA (reference sequence). CDR3 length equals 12 residues.

This clonotype was counted ten times or more. The chain uses TRBV4-1 and TRBJ2-1, with unresolved D. The ends were cut back, 6 bases at V and 4 bases at J, with 16 bases in the middle. Per germline, CDR1 MGHRA and CDR2 YSYEKL. The CDR3 extends over 15 amino acids. The CDR3 nucleotides read TGCGCCAGCAGGCAGCAGGCGGCTAATTACAATGAGCAGTTCTTC. This gives the protein CASRQQAANYNEQFF.

The chain has TRBV30 and TRBJ1-3; D gene unclear. CDR3 size: 13 residues. CDR1 GTSNPN and CDR2 SVGIG come from the germline V gene (reference sequence). V was cut by 5 bases and J by 0 bases, with 8 bases left in between. CDR3 sequence reads: CAWGTVSGNTIYF. Written as DNA, the CDR3 is TGTGCCTGGGGTACGGTCTCTGGAAACACCATATATTTT.

V usage is TRBV7-2 and J usage is TRBJ1-2; 9 bases fit TRBD1. CDR3 length equals 16 residues. The V segment lost 1 base and the J segment 6 bases; nucleotides outside the gene matches: 9. Germline values: CDR1 SGHTA, CDR2 FQGNSA. The CDR3 DNA reads TGTGCCAGCAGCTTAGACAGGGGGCCTAGAGTTCATGGCTACACCTTC. Translation: CASSLDRGPRVHGYTF.

This clonotype was picked up many times. The V gene is TRBV12-3 or TRBV12-4, the J gene TRBJ2-5; possibly TRBD2 for D (6 bases). Trimming cost V 2 bases and J 5 bases, with 15 bases left between them. CDR3 size: 15 residues. In DNA form, the CDR3 reads TGTGCCAGCAGTTTATCCGTTGCGGGGCCGGAGACCCAGTACTTC. Protein product: CASSLSVAGPETQYF.

This clonotype was seen at least ten times. The V and J genes are TRBV6-1 and TRBJ2-1, with TRBD2 matching over 10 bases. The CDR3 is 15 residues long. The trim removed 6 bases at V and 8 bases at J, leaving 10 bases unmatched. Looked up from germline, CDR1 is MNHNS and CDR2 is SASEGT. The CDR3 DNA sequence: TGTGCCAGCAGCCTACTAGCGGGAAATATGGATGAGCAGTTCTTC. It specifies CASSLLAGNMDEQFF.

V gene TRBV5-1 combines with J gene TRBJ2-5, with TRBD1 matching over 7 bases. This CDR3 spans 16 amino acids. Germline lookup yields CDR1 SGHRS and CDR2 YFSETQ. The V gene end was trimmed by 4 bases and the J gene end by 0 bases; junction bases not matched to a gene: 9. The CDR3 sequence is CASSRGLPGYQETQYF. The CDR3 nucleotides read TGCGCCAGCAGCAGGGGGCTCCCAGGGTACCAAGAGACCCAGTACTTC.